Below, 24 T cell receptor beta chains from the same sample are listed, as sequenced in a study of post-analysis software for immune sequencing data. Their antigen targets remain unknown. The TCR beta cDNA libraries carried unique molecular identifiers. TCRdb passed the PCR reads through MiXCR, listing each CDR3 protein once. The sample has 750,000 to 900,000 distinct CDR3 sequences; around 42% are singletons. Notes on the study in general: Five or six TRBV segments (TRBV5-6, TRBV5-1 and TRBV20-1 among them) occurred more frequently in patients than in controls.

Source material: blood. These receptors were taken from a girl aged 5-17 years with multiple sclerosis.

This clonotype was picked up a small number of times. V and J are TRBV29-1 and TRBJ2-7; D unresolved. Trimming left V 4 bases short and J 0 bases short, with 10 bases between. In germline, CDR1 is SQVTM, CDR2 ANQGSEA. The CDR3 runs to 13 residues. CDR3 nucleotides: TGCAGCGTTGTGAACCCGCGCTCCTACGAGCAGTACTTC. Translated: CSVVNPRSYEQYF.

The rearrangement uses TRBV30 and TRBJ2-7, with 7 bases that match TRBD1. V lost 0 bases and J lost 4; bases outside the gene matches: 3. Germline CDR1 reads GTSNPN; CDR2 reads SVGIG (reference sequence). This CDR3 spans 13 amino acids. The CDR3, as DNA: TGTGCCTGGAGTGTGAAGGGGGCGTACGAGCAGTACTTC. Translation gives CAWSVKGAYEQYF.

In its sample, this clonotype was seen a few times. V is TRBV7-9 and J is TRBJ2-1; tentative D call: TRBD2 (5 bases). CDR3 length equals 19 residues. Trimming stripped 3 bases from V and 4 bases from J, with 25 bases between. CDR1 SEHNR and CDR2 FQNEAQ come from the germline V gene (reference sequence). CDR3 sequence: CASSFSPQDSLREYNEQFF. CDR3 coding DNA: TGTGCCAGCAGCTTTAGCCCACAAGACTCCTTGAGGGAGTACAATGAGCAGTTCTTC.

This clonotype showed up just a few times. CDR3: CASSPGGYITYEQYF. The CDR3 bases are TGTGCCAGCAGCCCCGGGGGCTATATCACCTACGAGCAGTACTTC. The chain recombines TRBV28 with TRBJ2-7; D tentatively reads TRBD1 or TRBD2 (6 bases each). Trimming shortened V by 6 bases and J by 2 bases, and 17 bases separated the two germline ends. The CDR3 consists of 15 residues. Germline assignment: CDR1 MDHEN and CDR2 SYDVKM.

The chain employs TRBV29-1 and TRBJ1-1, with 7 bases lining up with TRBD1. Losses at the gene ends were 1 base for V and 3 bases for J; bases not matched to a gene: 5. Germline V gene sequence: CDR1 SQVTM, CDR2 ANQGSEA. The CDR3 covers 14 residues. The CDR3 DNA reads as TGCAGCGTTGAAGGTATCCAGGGGGACACTGAAGCTTTCTTT. Amino acids: CSVEGIQGDTEAFF.

The gene calls are TRBV29-1 and TRBJ1-1, with unresolved D. CDR3 size: 13 residues. The V gene's germline CDR1 is SQVTM and CDR2 ANQGSEA. Trimming took 6 bases from V and 2 from J, leaving 13 bases between them. The CDR3 loop reads CSVKGRGNTEAFF. As DNA, the CDR3 is TGCAGCGTAAAAGGACGGGGAAACACTGAAGCTTTCTTT.

The sample holds a few counts of this clonotype. The chain combines TRBV28 with TRBJ2-1, with D tentatively TRBD2 (6 bases). CDR1 and CDR2 (germline): MDHEN, SYDVKM. The CDR3 is made up of 14 amino acids. Deletions cut 8 bases from V and 4 bases from J, with 15 bases between. Here the CDR3 reads CASPTGLIYNEQFF. For the CDR3, the DNA is TGTGCCAGCCCCACGGGACTTATATACAATGAGCAGTTCTTC.

In this sample, this clonotype turned up a few times. The gene calls are TRBV20-1 and TRBJ2-7; TRBD2 aligns across 8 bases. Germline V gives CDR1 DFQATT, CDR2 SNEGSKA (reference sequence). The CDR3 sequence is 13 residues long. After removal of 4 bases from V and 3 bases from J, the junction contained 5 bases not matched to a gene. The CDR3 DNA reads TGCAGTGCTAATCCCGGGAGGGGCTACGAGCAGTACTTC. Protein product: CSANPGRGYEQYF.

This sequence joins TRBV12-5 and TRBJ2-7, with D possibly matching TRBD1 (6 bases). The better agreement between TRBJ2-5 and the DNA end casts doubt on the J call. Germline V gene data show CDR1 as LGHNT and CDR2 as FRNRAP. This CDR3 spans 18 amino acids. CDR3: CASGFTGSARSKRETQYF. CDR3 coding DNA: TGTGCTAGTGGTTTCACAGGGTCGGCGCGTAGCAAGCGGGAGACCCAGTACTTC.

The CDR3 sequence: CASSSGQGEDTDTQYF. CDR3 bases: TGCGCCAGCAGCTCTGGACAGGGAGAGGACACAGATACGCAGTATTTT. The chain uses TRBV5-1 and TRBJ2-3; 8 bases line up with TRBD1. J was trimmed by 2 bases and V by 3 bases; bases with no gene match: 8. This CDR3 has 16 residues. The germline V gene has CDR1 SGHRS and CDR2 YFSETQ.

The chain is built from TRBV28 and TRBJ1-2; 9 bases are shared with TRBD1. Germline V gene sequence: CDR1 MDHEN, CDR2 SYDVKM. V gave up 4 bases and J gave up 7 bases; unmatched junction bases: 10. CDR3 length: 15 amino acids. The CDR3 DNA sequence: TGTGCCAGCAGTTGGGGACAGGGTTTTTTTGCTGGCTACACCTTC. Residues: CASSWGQGFFAGYTF.

The V and J genes are TRBV30 and TRBJ2-7; D assignment may be TRBD1 or TRBD2 (6 bases each). Per the germline V gene, CDR1 is GTSNPN and CDR2 is SVGIG (reference sequence). V lost 3 bases and J 4 bases, leaving 19 bases between the germline ends. The CDR3 has 15 amino acids. CDR3 protein: CAWSPRGENRYEQYF. DNA of the CDR3: TGTGCCTGGAGCCCTAGGGGGGAAAATCGGTACGAGCAGTACTTC. The variable domain in full, completed from reference TRBV30 and TRBJ2-7, reads SQTIHQWPATLVQPVGSPLSLECTVEGTSNPNLYWYRQAAGRGLQLLFYSVGIGQISSEVPQNLSASRPQDRQFILSSKKLLLSDSGFYLCAWSPRGENRYEQYFGPGTRLTVT.

The CDR3, as DNA: TGTGCCAGCAGCGTTGGACAGCCGACAGATACGCAGTATTTT. Protein product: CASSVGQPTDTQYF. The chain carries TRBV5-5 and TRBJ2-3, with D possibly matching TRBD1 (6 bases). Looked up from germline, CDR1 is SGHKS and CDR2 is YYEKEE (reference sequence). This CDR3 has 14 amino acids. Deletions cut 4 bases from V and 3 bases from J, with 12 bases between.

The chain employs TRBV4-2 and TRBJ2-1; 14 bases match TRBD2. The J call is doubtful: the DNA matches TRBJ2-7 better. Germline V gives CDR1 LGHNA, CDR2 YNFKEQ. The CDR3 is 17 amino acids. CDR3 loop: CASSQEGTSGSSNEQYF. The CDR3 coding sequence is TGTGCCAGCAGCCAAGAAGGGACTAGCGGGAGCTCTAATGAGCAGTACTTC.

The chain employs TRBV5-1 and TRBJ2-1, with a possible D match to TRBD2 (5 bases). The CDR3 runs to 15 residues. CDR1 is SGHRS, CDR2 YFSETQ, per germline. V shed 6 bases and J shed 1 base, with 14 bases lying between them. CDR3 amino acids: CASNPGGPSYNEQFF. In DNA, the CDR3 is TGCGCCAGCAACCCGGGCGGGCCGTCCTACAATGAGCAGTTCTTC. The variable domain in full, with the rest retrieved from reference TRBV5-1 and TRBJ2-1, is KAGVTQTPRYLIKTRGQQVTLSCSPISGHRSVSWYQQTPGQGLQFLFEYFSETQRNKGNFPGRFSGRQFSNSRSEMNVSTLELGDSALYLCASNPGGPSYNEQFFGPGTRLTVL.

As regards this clonotype: One end of the junction is discordant with germline, which a read error may explain. CDR3 sequence (DNA): TGTGCTAGCAGCCGTAGCGGCCAAGAGACCCAGTACTTC. Translated, it gives CASSRSGQETQYF. This chain links TRBV7-7 with TRBJ2-5; a possible D gene is TRBD2 (6 bases). CDR1 is SSHAT and CDR2 is FNYEAQ in the germline V gene (reference sequence). This CDR3 is built from 13 residues. Variable domain in full (rest from reference TRBV7-7 and TRBJ2-5): GAGVSQSPRYKVTKRGQDVTLRCDPISSHATLYWYQQALGQGPEFLTYFNYEAQPDKSGLPSDRFSAERPEGSISTLTIQRTEQRDSAMYRCASSRSGQETQYFGPGTRLLVL.

This clonotype was seen only a few times. The chain uses TRBV9 and TRBJ1-5, with no clear D. Per germline, CDR1 SGDLS and CDR2 YYNGEE. The CDR3 sequence is 14 residues long. V dropped 0 bases and J dropped 3 bases, with 7 bases sitting between them. CDR3 in amino acids: CASSVGGNNQPQHF. CDR3 DNA sequence: TGTGCCAGCAGCGTAGGTGGCAACAATCAGCCCCAGCATTTT. Complete variable domain (other parts from reference TRBV9 and TRBJ1-5): DSGVTQTPKHLITATGQRVTLRCSPRSGDLSVYWYQQSLDQGLQFLIQYYNGEERAKGNILERFSAQQFPDLHSELNLSSLELGDSALYFCASSVGGNNQPQHFGDGTRLSIL.

In the case of this clonotype: Germline is not matched at one junction end, which may reflect a read error. The V and J genes are TRBV20-1 and TRBJ2-7; D remains ambiguous. Germline V gene data show CDR1 as DFQATT and CDR2 as SNEGSKA (reference sequence). The CDR3 sequence is 10 residues long. The CDR3 DNA reads as TGCAGTGCTAGGCCGATCGCCGGGTTCTTC. Amino acid sequence: CSARPIAGFF.

This clonotype was seen more than once but under ten times. The CDR3 reads CSAPGQVGNIQYF. In nucleotides, the CDR3 is TGCAGTGCACCTGGACAGGTCGGGAACATTCAGTACTTC. The V gene is TRBV20-1, the J gene TRBJ2-4; 7 bases line up with TRBD1. V dropped 6 bases and J dropped 7; count of bases not matched to a gene: 9. Looked up from germline, CDR1 is DFQATT and CDR2 is SNEGSKA (reference sequence). The CDR3 has 13 residues.

J is TRBJ2-1 and V is TRBV29-1; D is undetermined. The germline CDR1 and CDR2 sequences are SQVTM and ANQGSEA. The CDR3 has 15 amino acids. Trimming removed 3 bases from V and 7 bases from J, with 19 bases in between. In nucleotides, the CDR3 is TGCAGCGTTGAGGATGGGCCCGCGATTACAAATGAGCAGTTCTTC. Translation: CSVEDGPAITNEQFF.

This clonotype was seen only a few times. The J gene is TRBJ2-3, the V gene TRBV9; the match to TRBD2 covers 14 bases. The CDR3 length is 17 residues. Germline CDR1 reads SGDLS; CDR2 reads YYNGEE. With V trimmed by 2 bases and J by 2 bases, 4 bases remained unmatched. The CDR3 nucleotides are TGTGCCAGCAGCGTTGGACTAGCGGGAGGACTCACAGATACGCAGTATTTT. Encoded protein: CASSVGLAGGLTDTQYF.

In its sample, this clonotype was seen a few times. The chain carries TRBV10-1 and TRBJ2-5; no clear D. V lost 0 bases and J 1 base, leaving 6 bases between the germline ends. The CDR3 extends over 14 amino acids. Looked up from germline, CDR1 is WNHNN and CDR2 is SYGVQD (reference sequence). The CDR3 protein is CASSESSVQETQYF. CDR3 DNA: TGCGCCAGCAGTGAGTCGTCAGTCCAAGAGACCCAGTACTTC.

The genes are TRBV6-2 or TRBV6-3 and TRBJ1-5; 9 positions agree with TRBD1. Trimming removed 6 bases from V and 0 bases from J; junction bases left unmatched: 6. The CDR3 runs to 16 residues. CDR1 is MNHEY and CDR2 is SVGEGT in the germline V gene. The CDR3 reads CASSERTGASNQPQHF. The CDR3 nucleotides read TGTGCCAGCAGCGAGAGGACAGGGGCTAGCAATCAGCCCCAGCATTTT.

The chain recombines TRBV12-3 or TRBV12-4 with TRBJ2-1, with D tentatively TRBD1 or TRBD2 (5 bases each). The CDR3 covers 11 residues. The V end lost 6 bases, the J end lost 9 bases, and 9 bases lay between the germline ends. The CDR3 bases are TGTGCCAGCAGAAAGGGGAGTGAGCAGTTCTTC. This translates into CASRKGSEQFF.